This entry lists 7 T cell receptor beta chains sequenced from one sample in a study of T-cell reconstitution after alpha-beta-depleted transplantation in children. Molecular barcoding with unique molecular identifiers was used for the TCRbeta library. TCRdb recomputed calls from the PCR reads with MiXCR, one row per CDR3 protein. The table includes hundreds of thousands of distinct CDR3 sequences, around 20% detected once. The specimen comprised PBMCs from the stem cell graft donor, sampled from the stem cell graft. These receptors were taken from a human donor who donated a stem cell graft to a child with acute lymphoblastic leukemia.

In DNA form, the CDR3 reads TGTGCCAGTAGCGGGGGCATCGATCAGCCCCAGCATTTT. It codes for CASSGGIDQPQHF. The gene calls are TRBV19 and TRBJ1-5, with a tentative D call TRBD1 (6 bases). The germline V gene encodes CDR1 LNHDA and CDR2 SQIVND (reference sequence). This CDR3 is built from 13 residues. V gave up 6 bases and J gave up 5 bases, with 11 bases separating them.

This clonotype occurred a few times. The chain uses TRBV24-1 and TRBJ2-1, with a weak D call TRBD1 (6 bases). The length of the CDR3 is 15 residues. Trimming removed 5 bases from V and 3 bases from J, with 13 bases in between. From germline, CDR1 is KGHDR and CDR2 SFDVKD. As DNA, the CDR3 is TGTGCCACCAGTGTTCAGGGGCTCAACTACAATGAGCAGTTCTTC. It is translated as CATSVQGLNYNEQFF.

A few counts support this clonotype. The CDR3 loop reads CSVEEGRREQYF. The CDR3 DNA reads as TGCAGCGTTGAAGAAGGCAGGCGTGAGCAGTACTTC. This rearrangement joins TRBV29-1 to TRBJ2-7; no clear D. Germline assignment: CDR1 SQVTM and CDR2 ANQGSEA. Between the trimmed V and J ends, which lost 0 bases and 7 bases, there was a span of 10 bases. CDR3 length: 12 residues.

This clonotype was counted between two and nine times. This chain connects TRBV9 to TRBJ1-2; 8 nucleotides align to TRBD1. The length of the CDR3 is 13 residues. J gave up 4 bases and V 3 bases, and 2 bases lay outside the gene matches. CDR1 is SGDLS and CDR2 is YYNGEE in the germline V gene. The CDR3 reads CASSGTGIYGYTF. DNA for the CDR3: TGTGCCAGCAGCGGGACAGGGATCTATGGCTACACCTTC.

The table lists this clonotype with a few counts. The rearrangement joins TRBV7-8 to TRBJ2-5, with D maybe TRBD1 (7 bases). CDR1 and CDR2 (germline): SGHVS, FQNEAQ. V shed 3 bases and J shed 2 bases, with 22 bases lying between them. The CDR3 contains 18 residues. The chain's CDR3 is CASSFPGGLGGSQETQYF. In nucleotides, the CDR3 is TGTGCCAGCAGCTTCCCAGGGGGGCTAGGGGGGAGTCAAGAGACCCAGTACTTC.

This chain links TRBV19 with TRBJ2-1; D may be TRBD2 (5 bases). The CDR3 consists of 14 residues. V was cut by 4 bases and J by 10 bases, with 17 bases left in between. Germline lookup yields CDR1 LNHDA and CDR2 SQIVND (reference sequence). The chain's CDR3 is CASSRGPPGIEQFF. CDR3 bases: TGTGCCAGTAGTAGAGGCCCCCCGGGGATAGAGCAGTTCTTC. The full variable domain, its missing parts supplied by reference TRBV19 and TRBJ2-1, is DGGITQSPKYLFRKEGQNVTLSCEQNLNHDAMYWYRQDPGQGLRLIYYSQIVNDFQKGDIAEGYSVSREKKESFPLTVTSAQKNPTAFYLCASSRGPPGIEQFFGPGTRLTVL.

This clonotype has a handful of counts. The chain recombines TRBV3-1 with TRBJ2-1; a weak D match, TRBD1 (5 bases). V was cut by 4 bases and J by 8 bases, with 9 bases left in between. CDR3 length: 12 residues. Germline values: CDR1 LGHDT, CDR2 YNNKEL (reference sequence). CDR3 in DNA: TGTGCCAGCAGCCGGGGCAGATATGAGCAGTTCTTC. This encodes CASSRGRYEQFF.